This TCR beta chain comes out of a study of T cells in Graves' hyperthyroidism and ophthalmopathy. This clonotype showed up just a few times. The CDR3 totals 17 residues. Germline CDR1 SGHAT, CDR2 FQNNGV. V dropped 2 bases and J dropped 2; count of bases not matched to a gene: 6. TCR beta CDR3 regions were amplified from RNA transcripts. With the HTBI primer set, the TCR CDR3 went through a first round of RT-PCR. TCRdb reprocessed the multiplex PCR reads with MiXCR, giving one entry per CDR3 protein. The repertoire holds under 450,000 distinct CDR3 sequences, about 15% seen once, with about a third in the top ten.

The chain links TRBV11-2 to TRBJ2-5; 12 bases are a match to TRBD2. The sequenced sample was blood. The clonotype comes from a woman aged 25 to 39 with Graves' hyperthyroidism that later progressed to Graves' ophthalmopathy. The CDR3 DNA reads TGTGCCAGCAGCTTATCAGGACTAGCGGGGATGCAAGAGACCCAGTACTTC. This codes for CASSLSGLAGMQETQYF.